This is a list of T cell receptor beta chains from one sample in a study of identical twins. Each CDR3 protein is one row after TCRdb ran MiXCR on the 5' RACE reads. The sample has about 890,000 distinct CDR3 sequences, about 12% seen once. These data also formed part of another study, on yellow fever vaccine responses in identical twins.

Input material: PBMCs. The receptors stem from a woman between 18 and 29 years old in good health. CDR3s include the opening cysteine and the closing phenylalanine or tryptophan. D genes are given only for firm matches. A row's size may be missing; if present it is once, few, many or a size class.

cdr3_aa	cdr3_nt	j_call	clone_size	v_call	d_call
CSVVSENANEQFF	TGCAGCGTCGTGAGTGAAAATGCGAATGAGCAGTTCTTC	TRBJ2-1	many	TRBV29-1	.
CASSPGLAGGSYEQYF	TGTGCCAGCAGCCCAGGACTAGCGGGAGGCTCCTACGAGCAGTACTTC	TRBJ2-7	.	TRBV5-8	TRBD2
CSASRGFTEAFF	TGCAGTGCTAGTCGGGGGTTCACTGAAGCTTTCTTT	TRBJ1-1	many	TRBV20-1	.
CASSQPGTGHTGELFF	TGTGCCAGCAGCCAACCCGGGACAGGTCACACCGGGGAGCTGTTTTTT	TRBJ2-2	.	TRBV3-1	TRBD1
CAIRRGQDTEAFF	TGTGCCATCCGGAGGGGGCAGGACACTGAAGCTTTCTTT	TRBJ1-1	few	TRBV10-3	TRBD1
CSAREVGETLGNTIYF	TGCAGTGCTAGAGAAGTCGGAGAAACTCTTGGAAACACCATATATTTT	TRBJ1-3	.	TRBV20-1	.
CASSAFGAIIYNEQFF	TGTGCCAGCAGTGCCTTTGGGGCTATTATATACAATGAGCAGTTCTTC	TRBJ2-1	.	TRBV28	.
CASSQVAVETQYF	TGCGCCAGCAGCCAAGTAGCCGTAGAGACCCAGTACTTC	TRBJ2-5	few	TRBV4-1	.
CASSLPTSGGHPDTQYF	TGCGCCAGCAGCTTGCCTACTAGCGGGGGCCACCCAGATACGCAGTATTTT	TRBJ2-3	few	TRBV5-1	TRBD2
CASSVSWSGANVLTF	TGTGCCAGTTCGGTCAGCTGGTCTGGGGCCAACGTCCTGACTTTC	TRBJ2-6	.	TRBV19	.
CASSEWDRGSQETQYF	TGTGCCAGCAGTGAGTGGGACAGGGGGTCCCAAGAGACCCAGTACTTC	TRBJ2-5	many	TRBV25-1	TRBD1
CASSRGQGPKTQYF	TGTGCCAGCAGCCGTGGACAGGGCCCTAAGACCCAGTACTTC	TRBJ2-5	.	TRBV12-3/TRBV12-4	TRBD1
CASSLARASGTEAFF	TGCGCCAGCAGCTTGGCCAGGGCATCGGGCACTGAAGCTTTCTTT	TRBJ1-1	few	TRBV5-1	.
CASRKDSSNQPQHF	TGCGCCAGCAGAAAGGACAGTAGCAATCAGCCCCAGCATTTT	TRBJ1-5	few	TRBV5-1	.
CASSFGLSGTFF	TGCGCCAGCAGCTTCGGCCTGTCGGGAACTTTCTTT	TRBJ1-1	few	TRBV5-1	.
CSVESTGAYNEQFF	TGCAGCGTGGAGTCGACAGGGGCCTACAATGAGCAGTTCTTC	TRBJ2-1	few	TRBV29-1	TRBD1
CATSRLAGGTGELFF	TGTGCCACCAGTAGATTAGCGGGGGGCACCGGGGAGCTGTTTTTT	TRBJ2-2	few	TRBV24-1	TRBD2
CASSLGLAGEYEQYF	TGTGCCAGCAGTTTGGGACTAGCGGGAGAGTACGAGCAGTACTTC	TRBJ2-7	many	TRBV12-3/TRBV12-4	TRBD2
CASSPPGLGNQPQHF	TGTGCCAGCTCACCACCGGGACTGGGCAATCAGCCCCAGCATTTT	TRBJ1-5	.	TRBV18	.
CASSSYWGGKNSPLHF	TGTGCCAGCAGTTCATATTGGGGGGGGAAGAATTCACCCCTCCACTTT	TRBJ1-6	few	TRBV28	.
CSATRLVYNEQFF	TGCAGTGCTACAAGACTGGTTTACAATGAGCAGTTCTTC	TRBJ2-1	many	TRBV20-1	.
CATSGDRGSSSTDTQYF	TGTGCCACCAGTGGGGACAGGGGATCCTCTAGCACAGATACGCAGTATTTT	TRBJ2-3	many	TRBV24-1	TRBD1
CASNDGRAGETQYF	TGTGCCAGCAATGACGGGAGGGCCGGAGAGACCCAGTACTTC	TRBJ2-5	few	TRBV28	TRBD2
CASSEGLADTDTQYF	TGTGCCAGCAGCGAAGGGCTAGCGGATACAGATACGCAGTATTTT	TRBJ2-3	many	TRBV9	TRBD2
CASSWGTVGNEQFF	TGTGCCAGCTCTTGGGGGACGGTAGGCAATGAGCAGTTCTTC	TRBJ2-1	few	TRBV27	.
CSVLGGIYRGSGYTF	TGCAGCGTCCTGGGGGGGATCTACAGGGGAAGTGGCTACACCTTC	TRBJ1-2	few	TRBV29-1	TRBD1
CASSVEGPPYEQYF	TGTGCCAGCAGCGTAGAGGGGCCTCCCTACGAGCAGTACTTC	TRBJ2-7	few	TRBV9	.
CASSQARVRTGELFF	TGTGCCAGCAGCCAAGCAAGGGTTCGGACCGGGGAGCTGTTTTTT	TRBJ2-2	.	TRBV3-1	.
CASSSRLAPATDTQYF	TGTGCCAGCAGCTCCCGACTAGCGCCGGCGACAGATACGCAGTATTTT	TRBJ2-3	.	TRBV11-2	TRBD2
CASGSGPEQYF	TGTGCCAGCGGTTCCGGCCCCGAGCAGTACTTC	TRBJ2-7	few	TRBV6-5	.
CASSLNPTGKETQYF	TGTGCCAGCAGTTTGAACCCGACAGGGAAAGAGACCCAGTACTTC	TRBJ2-5	many	TRBV12-3/TRBV12-4	TRBD1
CASSWDRGSYEQYF	TGTGCCAGCAGTTGGGACAGGGGGTCCTACGAGCAGTACTTC	TRBJ2-7	.	TRBV12-3/TRBV12-4	TRBD1
CASSPPAGAQETQYF	TGTGCCAGCAGCCCCCCGGCGGGGGCCCAAGAGACCCAGTACTTC	TRBJ2-5	.	TRBV7-9	.
CASSLRGTGGYETQYF	TGTGCCAGCAGTTTACGCGGGACAGGGGGCTATGAGACCCAGTACTTC	TRBJ2-5	many	TRBV12-3/TRBV12-4	TRBD1
CASSNTGTAYGYTF	TGTGCCAGCAGCAATACCGGGACGGCCTATGGCTACACCTTC	TRBJ1-2	.	TRBV12-3/TRBV12-4	.
CASSFGTSLYEQYF	TGCGCCAGCAGTTTCGGGACTTCTCTCTACGAGCAGTACTTC	TRBJ2-7	few	TRBV5-1	.
CASSSTRLTGQFF	TGTGCCAGCAGTTCCACCCGTTTAACAGGGCAGTTCTTC	TRBJ2-1	few	TRBV28	.
CASRTQQGGNEKLFF	TGCGCCAGCCGCACACAACAGGGTGGTAATGAAAAACTGTTTTTT	TRBJ1-4	few	TRBV4-1	.
CASSLVLGSGYNEQFF	TGTGCCAGCAGCTTGGTTCTTGGGAGTGGGTACAATGAGCAGTTCTTC	TRBJ2-1	.	TRBV5-5	.
CALDRAGNNSPLHF	TGTGCTCTTGACAGGGCAGGGAATAATTCACCCCTCCACTTT	TRBJ1-6	once	TRBV2	TRBD1
CASSLNDWSETQYF	TGCGCCAGCAGCTTGAATGATTGGTCGGAGACCCAGTACTTC	TRBJ2-5	.	TRBV5-1	.
CATSDFNFNEQFF	TGTGCCACCAGTGATTTTAACTTCAATGAGCAGTTCTTC	TRBJ2-1	few	TRBV24-1	.
CSASRGTNTIQETQYF	TGCAGTGCTAGCCGCGGGACGAATACCATCCAAGAGACCCAGTACTTC	TRBJ2-5	few	TRBV20-1	.
CSAPLGTRGGYTF	TGCAGTGCTCCTCTTGGGACGAGGGGCGGCTACACCTTC	TRBJ1-2	few	TRBV20-1	.
CSAPAAFNQPQHF	TGCAGTGCTCCGGCAGCATTCAATCAGCCCCAGCATTTT	TRBJ1-5	few	TRBV20-1	.
CASSSASGRALNSQQYF	TGTGCCAGCAGTTCAGCTAGCGGGAGAGCCCTTAATTCTCAGCAGTACTTC	TRBJ2-7	.	TRBV12-3/TRBV12-4	TRBD2
CASSQGRVAGGLYNEQFF	TGTGCCAGCAGCCAAGGACGGGTAGCGGGGGGGCTGTACAATGAGCAGTTCTTC	TRBJ2-1	.	TRBV3-1	TRBD2
CASSVISGNTDTQYF	TGTGCCAGCAGCGTTATTAGCGGGAACACAGATACGCAGTATTTT	TRBJ2-3	.	TRBV9	TRBD2
CASSLEIVGYSYNEQFF	TGTGCCAGCAGCTTAGAGATTGTGGGGTACTCCTACAATGAGCAGTTCTTC	TRBJ2-1	few	TRBV7-6	.
CASSRLRDSPLHF	TGTGCCAGCAGCCGCCTAAGGGATTCACCCCTCCACTTT	TRBJ1-6	.	TRBV6-1	.
CASSLLAPGTDTQYF	TGTGCCAGCAGCTTACTAGCCCCAGGGACAGATACGCAGTATTTT	TRBJ2-3	.	TRBV7-9	.
CAISEGPTGDIQYF	TGTGCCATCAGCGAGGGGCCTACAGGGGACATTCAGTACTTC	TRBJ2-4	.	TRBV10-3	TRBD1
CATSKRGELFF	TGTGCCACCTCCAAACGAGGGGAGCTGTTTTTT	TRBJ2-2	.	TRBV18	.
CSARDLGGRSSYEQYF	TGCAGTGCTAGAGATCTTGGGGGGAGGTCCTCCTACGAGCAGTACTTC	TRBJ2-7	.	TRBV20-1	.
CASSPPREGTDTQYF	TGTGCCAGCAGCCCTCCTCGGGAGGGCACAGATACGCAGTATTTT	TRBJ2-3	.	TRBV3-1	TRBD2
CASSTLTGGEAFF	TGTGCCAGCAGTACCCTGACAGGGGGGGAAGCTTTCTTT	TRBJ1-1	few	TRBV27	TRBD1
CASRFPALAATGELFF	TGTGCCAGCAGATTCCCGGCACTAGCGGCCACCGGGGAGCTGTTTTTT	TRBJ2-2	once	TRBV12-3/TRBV12-4	TRBD2
CASSELATGELFF	TGTGCCAGCAGTGAATTAGCTACCGGGGAGCTGTTTTTT	TRBJ2-2	.	TRBV25-1	.
CSAQASDRESGYTF	TGCAGTGCCCAAGCGAGCGACAGGGAGTCTGGCTACACCTTC	TRBJ1-2	many	TRBV20-1	TRBD1